Following are 24 T cell receptor beta chains from one sample sequenced in a study of CD8 T cells in Susac syndrome. The RNA input was about 0.5 to 1 ug, and it was reverse transcribed with random hexamers. TCRdb re-called the immunoSEQ multiplex PCR reads with MiXCR, one entry per CDR3 protein. The sample lists roughly 120,000 distinct CDR3 sequences; around 94% were seen once. Material: CD4+ T cells from PBMCs. These TCRs come from a human donor in good health.

This clonotype showed up just a few times. The chain couples TRBV18 to TRBJ1-5, with unresolved D. The CDR3 is 14 residues long. V was shortened by 4 bases and J by 0 bases, with 7 bases between the two germline ends. Looked up from germline, CDR1 is KGHSH and CDR2 is LQKENI. The CDR3, as DNA: TGTGCCAGCTCACGTGGGGATAGCAATCAGCCCCAGCATTTT. As protein: CASSRGDSNQPQHF.

This rearrangement joins TRBV7-2 to TRBJ1-1, with D possibly TRBD1 on 5 matching bases. Germline V gene sequence: CDR1 SGHTA, CDR2 FQGNSA. V was shortened by 5 bases and J by 5 bases, with 15 bases between the two germline ends. The CDR3 spans 14 residues. CDR3 amino acids: CASSPGGVRTEAFF. The CDR3, as DNA: TGTGCCAGCAGCCCTGGGGGGGTCCGGACTGAAGCTTTCTTT.

The V call is TRBV20-1, the J call TRBJ1-2; D is uncertain. Looked up from germline, CDR1 is DFQATT and CDR2 is SNEGSKA (reference sequence). The CDR3 has 11 amino acids. The V gene lost 3 bases and the J gene lost 8 bases, with 10 bases spanning the gap. DNA of the CDR3: TGCAGTGCTAGTCCGGGGTTGGGCTACACCTTC. Translation gives CSASPGLGYTF.

The J gene is TRBJ2-1, the V gene TRBV3-1, with D hard to call. The germline gives CDR1 LGHDT, CDR2 YNNKEL (reference sequence). Between the trimmed V and J ends, which lost 2 bases and 5 bases, there was a span of 13 bases. The CDR3 has 15 residues. CDR3 DNA: TGTGCCAGCAGCCAAAGGCAGACTTTTAACAATGAGCAGTTCTTC. Protein product: CASSQRQTFNNEQFF.

V gene TRBV7-9 combines with J gene TRBJ2-7; D tentatively reads TRBD1 or TRBD2 (5 bases each). The CDR3 runs 16 residues. Trimming pared 2 bases from V and 1 base from J, leaving 15 bases between. From germline, CDR1 is SEHNR and CDR2 FQNEAQ (reference sequence). CDR3 sequence (DNA): TGTGCCAGCAGCTTAATGGGGCCGGGACGGTCCTACGAGCAGTACTTC. The encoded protein is CASSLMGPGRSYEQYF.

CDR3 amino acids: CASPRAAGELFF. The CDR3, as DNA: TGTGCCAGCCCCCGGGCGGCCGGGGAGCTGTTTTTT. This chain uses TRBV12-3 or TRBV12-4 with TRBJ2-2; D uncertain. This CDR3 comprises 12 residues. V was trimmed by 8 bases and J by 6 bases, leaving 10 bases between them.

The chain joins TRBV27 to TRBJ1-5; no clear D. V was trimmed by 0 bases and J by 6 bases, leaving 6 bases between them. Germline V CDR1 and CDR2: MNHEY, SMNVEV (reference sequence). The CDR3 is 13 amino acids. The CDR3 loop reads CASSLSQPQPQHF. The CDR3 nucleotides are TGTGCCAGCAGTTTATCTCAACCTCAGCCCCAGCATTTT.

DNA of the CDR3: TGTGCCAGCAGCACAAATAGCCTGAACACCGGGGAGCTGTTTTTT. It translates to CASSTNSLNTGELFF. The rearrangement joins TRBV7-2 to TRBJ2-2, with unresolved D. The CDR3 runs to 15 residues. Germline V gives CDR1 SGHTA, CDR2 FQGNSA. V lost 5 bases to trimming and J lost 1 base, with 11 bases between them. Drawing the rest from reference TRBV7-2 and TRBJ2-2, the complete variable domain is GAGVSQSPSNKVTEKGKDVELRCDPISGHTALYWYRQSLGQGLEFLIYFQGNSAPDKSGLPSDRFSAERTGGSVSTLTIQRTQQEDSAVYLCASSTNSLNTGELFFGEGSRLTVL.

CDR3 bases: TGTGCCAGCAGCTTCGACAGGGTGGAGACCCAGTACTTC. Its protein is CASSFDRVETQYF. J is TRBJ2-5 and V is TRBV7-9; TRBD1 agrees at 7 bases. CDR1 SEHNR and CDR2 FQNEAQ come from the germline V gene (reference sequence). The CDR3 spans 13 residues. Unmatched junction bases numbered 3, after V lost 3 bases and J lost 5 bases.

The gene calls are TRBV7-6 and TRBJ2-7; no clear D gene. This CDR3 has 13 residues. Germline CDR1 SGHVS, CDR2 FNYEAQ. Trimming removed 3 bases at V and 3 bases at J, with 9 bases between. The CDR3 coding sequence is TGTGCCAGCAGCTTCGGTCAATACTACGAGCAGTACTTC. Translation gives CASSFGQYYEQYF.

The chain combines TRBV30 with TRBJ2-4; tentative D call: TRBD1 (6 bases). Germline V lookup: CDR1 GTSNPN, CDR2 SVGIG (reference sequence). This CDR3 region has 15 residues. Trimming removed 6 bases at V and 2 bases at J, with 17 bases between. The DNA of the CDR3 is TGTGCCTGCACAGTAGGGTGGGGGCCCAAAAACATTCAGTACTTC. Translation gives CACTVGWGPKNIQYF.

The V and J genes are TRBV7-8 and TRBJ1-5; TRBD1 matches at 9 bases. The CDR3 extends over 17 amino acids. Germline lookup yields CDR1 SGHVS and CDR2 FQNEAQ. V shed 5 bases, J shed 1 base, and the junction held 9 bases outside the gene matches. The DNA for the CDR3 is TGTGCCAGCAGCCCCGGGACAGGGATGAGGAGCAATCAGCCCCAGCATTTT. Protein sequence: CASSPGTGMRSNQPQHF.

The rearrangement joins TRBV20-1 to TRBJ2-6, with D possibly matching TRBD2 (6 bases). Germline CDR1 DFQATT, CDR2 SNEGSKA (reference sequence). V lost 6 bases, J lost 1 base, and 25 bases lay in between. There are 19 residues in the CDR3. The CDR3 loop is CSARTPASVGLSGANVLTF. In nucleotides, the CDR3 is TGCAGTGCCCGAACACCAGCTAGCGTAGGTCTTTCTGGGGCCAACGTCCTGACTTTC.

V gene TRBV18 combines with J gene TRBJ2-3, with 14 bases lining up with TRBD2. The V gene's germline CDR1 is KGHSH and CDR2 LQKENI. CDR3 length: 23 amino acids. Trimming took 2 bases from V and 6 from J; bases not matched to a gene: 25. This CDR3 is CASSPNRGLAGADIPGLPDTQYF. The CDR3 bases are TGTGCCAGCTCACCAAATCGGGGACTAGCGGGAGCGGATATTCCTGGGCTCCCTGATACGCAGTATTTT.

The rearrangement links TRBV7-7 to TRBJ2-3; 12 bases are shared with TRBD1. The CDR3 consists of 19 residues. V gave up 0 bases and J gave up 1 base; unmatched junction bases: 8. Germline loops: CDR1 SSHAT, CDR2 FNYEAQ (reference sequence). Written as DNA, the CDR3 is TGTGCCAGCAGCTTAGCTCCACCGGGACAGGGGGCTCGCACAGATACGCAGTATTTT. Residues: CASSLAPPGQGARTDTQYF.

This chain joins TRBV7-2 and TRBJ2-5; no clear D gene. CDR1 SGHTA and CDR2 FQGNSA come from the germline V gene. Trimming removed 1 base at V and 5 bases at J, with 14 bases between. This CDR3 has 15 amino acids. CDR3 in DNA: TGTGCCAGCAGCTTAGTTTATACAGCCTCCGAGACCCAGTACTTC. Amino acid sequence: CASSLVYTASETQYF. The complete variable domain, with remaining parts taken from reference TRBV7-2 and TRBJ2-5, reads GAGVSQSPSNKVTEKGKDVELRCDPISGHTALYWYRQSLGQGLEFLIYFQGNSAPDKSGLPSDRFSAERTGGSVSTLTIQRTQQEDSAVYLCASSLVYTASETQYFGPGTRLLVL.

The chain carries TRBV18 and TRBJ1-1; D may be TRBD1 (6 bases). V lost 3 bases to trimming and J lost 7 bases, with 6 bases between them. The CDR3 has 11 amino acids. Germline V lookup: CDR1 KGHSH, CDR2 LQKENI. The CDR3 region has the DNA TGTGCCAGCTCACCGACAGGTGAAGCTTTCTTT. Its translation is CASSPTGEAFF.

V is TRBV9 and J is TRBJ2-2, with 7 positions matching TRBD2. The CDR3 consists of 16 residues. Germline-derived CDR1 and CDR2 are SGDLS and YYNGEE. The J segment lost 4 bases and the V segment lost 5 bases, leaving 11 bases of the junction unmatched. Here the CDR3 reads CASRPGAREFTGELFF. CDR3 sequence (DNA): TGTGCCAGCAGACCCGGGGCGCGGGAGTTCACCGGGGAGCTGTTTTTT.

DNA for the CDR3: TGTGCCAGCAGCGGGAGGTCCCTTACCTACAATGAGCAGTTCTTC. Residues: CASSGRSLTYNEQFF. The chain joins TRBV9 to TRBJ2-1; the D gene is possibly TRBD2 (5 bases). Germline loops: CDR1 SGDLS, CDR2 YYNGEE. The CDR3 covers 15 residues. Trimming took 3 bases from V and 2 from J, leaving 12 bases between them.

The chain employs TRBV4-3 and TRBJ2-1; 9 bases are shared with TRBD2. The germline V gene encodes CDR1 LGHNA and CDR2 YSLEER. There are 16 residues in the CDR3. The V and J ends lost 1 base and 1 base, in that order; junction bases with no gene match: 2. The CDR3 loop reads CASSQVSGRSYNEQFF. Here the CDR3 DNA reads TGCGCCAGCAGCCAAGTTAGCGGGAGATCCTACAATGAGCAGTTCTTC.

The genes are TRBV5-4 and TRBJ2-1; 9 bases fit TRBD2. Germline V gene sequence: CDR1 SGHNT, CDR2 YYREEE (reference sequence). The ends lost 4 bases at V and 7 bases at J; junction bases unmatched: 12. The CDR3 sequence is 16 residues long. CDR3 DNA sequence: TGTGCCAGCAGCAAGGACGGCGGGAGGGCCTGGAATGAGCAGTTCTTC. Translated, it gives CASSKDGGRAWNEQFF. Together with reference TRBV5-4 and TRBJ2-1, the CDR3 gives the full variable domain: ETGVTQSPTHLIKTRGQQVTLRCSSQSGHNTVSWYQQALGQGPQFIFQYYREEENGRGNFPPRFSGLQFPNYSSELNVNALELDDSALYLCASSKDGGRAWNEQFFGPGTRLTVL.

V is TRBV29-1 and J is TRBJ2-7, with 10 bases fitting TRBD2. After removal of 6 bases from V and 7 bases from J, the junction contained 9 bases not matched to a gene. CDR3 length: 13 amino acids. CDR1 and CDR2 from the germline V gene are SQVTM and ANQGSEA. As DNA, the CDR3 is TGCAGCGTGGCCGGGACTAGCGTAGCGGAGCAGTACTTC. Its protein product is CSVAGTSVAEQYF.

The genes are TRBV7-9 and TRBJ2-7; D might be TRBD2 (5 bases). The ends were cut back, 0 bases at V and 2 bases at J, with 8 bases in the middle. Per germline, CDR1 SEHNR and CDR2 FQNEAQ (reference sequence). The CDR3 sequence is 14 residues long. CDR3 bases: TGTGCCAGCAGCTTAGCGCGGGTGCCCTACGAGCAGTACTTC. Translation: CASSLARVPYEQYF.

The chain couples TRBV7-9 to TRBJ2-1; 7 nucleotides align to TRBD2. V trimming: 2 bases; J trimming: 4 bases; junction bases outside the gene matches: 5. This CDR3 region has 15 residues. CDR1 is SEHNR, CDR2 FQNEAQ, per germline (reference sequence). The CDR3 DNA reads as TGTGCCAGCAGCTTAAGTCTAGCGGCTTACAATGAGCAGTTCTTC. Translated: CASSLSLAAYNEQFF.